This T cell receptor beta chain was profiled in a study of cytomegalovirus exposure and HLA in healthy donors. Study-wide points: Under in vitro conditions, three CMV-associated chains were confirmed as specific for CMV antigens. Follow-up analysis seemed to connect common viral pathogens with several of the most significant clusters identified. A later analysis found that most CMV-associated TCR beta chains appeared HLA-restricted.

After removal of 2 bases from V and 3 bases from J, the junction contained 8 bases not matched to a gene. Germline V gene lookup returns CDR1 MGHRA and CDR2 YSYEKL. The CDR3 spans 16 residues. The PCR ran on 60 Vbeta and 13 Jbeta primers. Clones were read by immunoSEQ multiplex PCR, and TCRdb kept only the in-frame ones, dropping some. The data hold 130,000 or so clones, with 60% to 80% observed a single time. About this clone itself: Its antigen is as yet unknown.

Input material: PBMCs. The source is a woman aged 55 to 70 in good health and CMV-seronegative. V gene TRBV4-1 combines with J gene TRBJ2-5; 8 bases match TRBD1. This chain's CDR3 is CASSQPPGQVKETQYF. The DNA of the CDR3 is TGCGCCAGCAGCCAACCTCCGGGACAGGTCAAAGAGACCCAGTACTTC.